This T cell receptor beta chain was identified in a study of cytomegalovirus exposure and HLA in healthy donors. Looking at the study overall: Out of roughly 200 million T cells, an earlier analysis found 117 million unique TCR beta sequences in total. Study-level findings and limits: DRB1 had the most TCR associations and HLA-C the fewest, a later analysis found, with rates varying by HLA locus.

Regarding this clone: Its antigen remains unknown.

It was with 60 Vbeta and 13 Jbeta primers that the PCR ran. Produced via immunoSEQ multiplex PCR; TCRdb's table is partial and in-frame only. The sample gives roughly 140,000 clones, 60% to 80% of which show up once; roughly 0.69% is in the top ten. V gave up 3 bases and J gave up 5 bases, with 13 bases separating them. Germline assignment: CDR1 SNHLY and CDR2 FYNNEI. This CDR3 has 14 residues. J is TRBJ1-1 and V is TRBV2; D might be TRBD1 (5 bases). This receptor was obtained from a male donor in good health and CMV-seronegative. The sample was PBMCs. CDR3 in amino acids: CASSDRARGTEAFF. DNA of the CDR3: TGTGCCAGCAGTGACCGGGCGCGGGGGACTGAAGCTTTCTTT. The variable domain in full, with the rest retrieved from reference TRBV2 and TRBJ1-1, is EPEVTQTPSHQVTQMGQEVILRCVPISNHLYFYWYRQILGQKVEFLVSFYNNEISEKSEIFDDQFSVERPDGSNFTLKIRSTKLEDSAMYFCASSDRARGTEAFFGQGTRLTVV.